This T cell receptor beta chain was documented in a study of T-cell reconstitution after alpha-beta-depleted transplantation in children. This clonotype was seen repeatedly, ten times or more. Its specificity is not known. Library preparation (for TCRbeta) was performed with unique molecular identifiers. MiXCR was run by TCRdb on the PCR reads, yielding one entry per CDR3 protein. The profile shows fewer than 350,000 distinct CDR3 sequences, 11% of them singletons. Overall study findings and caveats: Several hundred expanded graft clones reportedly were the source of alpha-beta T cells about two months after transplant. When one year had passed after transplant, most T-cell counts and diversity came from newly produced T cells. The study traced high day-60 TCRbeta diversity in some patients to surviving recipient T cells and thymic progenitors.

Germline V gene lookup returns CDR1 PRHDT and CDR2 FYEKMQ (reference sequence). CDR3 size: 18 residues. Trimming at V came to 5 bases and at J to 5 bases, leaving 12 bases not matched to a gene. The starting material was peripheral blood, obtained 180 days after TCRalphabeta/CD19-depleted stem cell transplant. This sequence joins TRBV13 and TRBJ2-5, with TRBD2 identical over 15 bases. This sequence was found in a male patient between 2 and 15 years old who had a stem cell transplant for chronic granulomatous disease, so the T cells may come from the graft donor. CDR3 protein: CASSNLGLAGGRGETQYF. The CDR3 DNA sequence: TGTGCCAGCAGCAACCTCGGACTAGCGGGGGGGCGGGGGGAGACCCAGTACTTC.